Listed here are 20 T cell receptor beta chains from one sample, sequenced in a study of cytomegalovirus exposure and HLA in healthy donors. This PCR relied on a set of 60 Vbeta primers and 13 Jbeta primers. Data came from immunoSEQ multiplex PCR; TCRdb stores just in-frame clones and leaves some out. Here the sample spans tens of thousands of clones, around 90% being singletons. The sequenced sample consisted of PBMCs. These receptors were collected from a woman between 40 and 55 years old in good health and CMV-seropositive.

The chain combines TRBV29-1 with TRBJ2-6; TRBD1 agrees at 9 bases. This CDR3 is 19 amino acids long. The trim removed 0 bases at V and 4 bases at J, leaving 13 bases unmatched. Germline lookup yields CDR1 SQVTM and CDR2 ANQGSEA. The DNA for the CDR3 is TGCAGCGTTGAAGATCCGTTAGGGACAGGGTATTCCGGGGCCAACGTCCTGACTTTC. Its protein product is CSVEDPLGTGYSGANVLTF.

The chain uses TRBV10-3 and TRBJ2-3; weak D call: TRBD2 (5 bases). CDR1 ENHRY and CDR2 SYGVKD come from the germline V gene. V lost 3 bases to trimming and J lost 0 bases, with 19 bases between them. The CDR3 extends over 18 amino acids. The CDR3 loop reads CAISEPGGLGSSTDTQYF. DNA of the CDR3: TGTGCCATCAGTGAACCGGGCGGGCTAGGGAGTAGCACAGATACGCAGTATTTT.

CDR3 bases: TGTGCCAGCTCAGCTACAGGGGGCGGCACTGAAGCTTTCTTT. Translated, it gives CASSATGGGTEAFF. The chain uses TRBV18 and TRBJ1-1, with 9 bases matching TRBD1. V lost 5 bases, J lost 4 bases, and 5 bases stayed unmatched. Germline values: CDR1 KGHSH, CDR2 LQKENI. The CDR3 runs to 14 residues.

The chain uses TRBV7-2 and TRBJ1-3; 7 bases are a match to TRBD1. This CDR3 comprises 15 residues. The germline V gene has CDR1 SGHTA and CDR2 FQGNSA. V was pared by 6 bases and J by 4 bases, with 9 bases of the junction left unmatched. The CDR3 DNA sequence: TGTGCCAGCAGTTCACACCGGACAGGAGGAAACACCATATATTTT. Its translation: CASSSHRTGGNTIYF. The full variable domain, rest sourced from reference TRBV7-2 and TRBJ1-3, is GAGVSQSPSNKVTEKGKDVELRCDPISGHTALYWYRQSLGQGLEFLIYFQGNSAPDKSGLPSDRFSAERTGGSVSTLTIQRTQQEDSAVYLCASSSHRTGGNTIYFGEGSWLTVV.

The CDR3 DNA is TGCGCCAGCAGCTTAGAGCCGATCACAGATACGCAGTATTTT. It encodes CASSLEPITDTQYF. V usage is TRBV5-1 and J usage is TRBJ2-3; D is undetermined. Germline V lookup: CDR1 SGHRS, CDR2 YFSETQ. This CDR3 spans 14 amino acids. V was pared by 2 bases and J by 2 bases, with 9 bases between.

This chain connects TRBV5-5 to TRBJ1-6, with 9 nucleotides matching TRBD1. Trimming cost V 4 bases and J 6 bases; bases outside gene matches: 8. Germline V gene sequence: CDR1 SGHKS, CDR2 YYEKEE (reference sequence). The CDR3 extends over 16 amino acids. This CDR3 is CASSRLAGQGNSPLHF. CDR3 DNA: TGTGCCAGCAGCAGACTCGCGGGACAGGGTAATTCACCCCTCCACTTT.

This clone was observed once. V usage is TRBV27 and J usage is TRBJ2-2; 7 nucleotides line up with TRBD1. V gave up 5 bases and J gave up 3 bases; unmatched junction bases: 3. The CDR3 runs to 14 residues. CDR1 MNHEY and CDR2 SMNVEV come from the germline V gene (reference sequence). The CDR3 loop reads CASSRGTDTGELFF. CDR3 DNA sequence: TGTGCCAGCAGTAGAGGGACAGACACCGGGGAGCTGTTTTTT.

The chain uses TRBV6-5 and TRBJ2-2, with D possibly TRBD1 on 6 matching bases. The CDR3 has 16 amino acids. Germline V CDR1 and CDR2: MNHEY, SVGAGI. Trimming removed 2 bases at V and 3 bases at J, with 13 bases between. The CDR3 loop reads CASSYGGHRDTGELFF. The CDR3 bases are TGTGCCAGCAGTTACGGGGGACATAGGGACACCGGGGAGCTGTTTTTT.

The chain carries TRBV7-2 and TRBJ2-7; D perhaps matches TRBD1 (5 bases). From germline, CDR1 is SGHTA and CDR2 FQGNSA. This CDR3 comprises 12 residues. The V and J ends lost 1 base and 6 bases respectively, with 7 bases between them. Written as DNA, the CDR3 is TGTGCCAGCAGCTTAGAGGGGCGCGAGCAGTACTTC. Encoded protein: CASSLEGREQYF.

This chain links TRBV27 with TRBJ2-7; tentative D call: TRBD2 (5 bases). In germline, CDR1 is MNHEY, CDR2 SMNVEV (reference sequence). The CDR3 runs to 13 residues. V was trimmed by 7 bases and J by 0 bases, leaving 10 bases between them. CDR3 loop: CASNPTNSYEQYF. The CDR3 coding sequence is TGTGCCAGCAACCCGACTAACTCCTACGAGCAGTACTTC.

The chain has TRBV27 and TRBJ2-1; TRBD2 is a possible D gene (5 bases). Germline values: CDR1 MNHEY, CDR2 SMNVEV (reference sequence). This CDR3 comprises 11 residues. Trimming removed 2 bases from V and 9 bases from J, with 5 bases in between. CDR3 loop: CASSLRGEQFF. CDR3 DNA: TGTGCCAGCAGTTTACGGGGTGAGCAGTTCTTC.

The chain carries TRBV28 and TRBJ2-7, with a possible D match to TRBD1 (5 bases). The germline gives CDR1 MDHEN, CDR2 SYDVKM. CDR3 length: 16 amino acids. Trimming pared 6 bases from V and 0 bases from J, leaving 18 bases between. In nucleotides, the CDR3 is TGTGCCAGCAGCTCTCAAAGGGGTCGGAGCTCCTACGAGCAGTACTTC. Its translation is CASSSQRGRSSYEQYF.

V and J are TRBV5-1 and TRBJ2-3, with 7 positions matching TRBD2. The J segment lost 0 bases and the V segment lost 2 bases, leaving 0 bases of the junction unmatched. The CDR3 runs 14 residues. Germline CDR1 is SGHRS and CDR2 is YFSETQ. CDR3 coding DNA: TGCGCCAGCAGCTTTAGCGGGAGCACAGATACGCAGTATTTT. Translation: CASSFSGSTDTQYF.

The V call is TRBV2, the J call TRBJ2-7, with D possibly being TRBD1 (7 bases). Trimming shortened V by 6 bases and J by 0 bases, and 12 bases separated the two germline ends. The CDR3 contains 14 residues. CDR1 is SNHLY, CDR2 FYNNEI, per germline. Here the CDR3 DNA reads TGTGCCAGCAGGGAGGGGACAGTCTCCTACGAGCAGTACTTC. Amino acid sequence: CASREGTVSYEQYF.

The V call is TRBV2, the J call TRBJ2-1; a weak D match, TRBD1 (5 bases). The CDR3 sequence is 16 residues long. V lost 0 bases to trimming and J lost 4 bases, with 13 bases between them. From germline, CDR1 is SNHLY and CDR2 FYNNEI. This CDR3 reads CASSEATGTLYNEQFF. As DNA, the CDR3 is TGTGCCAGCAGTGAAGCAACAGGTACTCTTTACAATGAGCAGTTCTTC.

CDR3 sequence reads: CASIPRGTGNPSSYNEQFF. In nucleotides, the CDR3 is TGTGCCAGCATACCCCGCGGGACAGGGAACCCTAGCTCCTACAATGAGCAGTTCTTC. This rearrangement joins TRBV27 to TRBJ2-1; 9 bases match TRBD1. The CDR3 loop spans 19 amino acids. Trimming at V came to 7 bases and at J to 0 bases, leaving 16 bases not matched to a gene. Looked up from germline, CDR1 is MNHEY and CDR2 is SMNVEV (reference sequence).

In this sample, this clone turned up a few times. The chain links TRBV18 to TRBJ2-2; no definite D call. CDR3 length equals 15 residues. Germline V gene data show CDR1 as KGHSH and CDR2 as LQKENI. V lost 3 bases and J lost 4, with 12 bases in between. CDR3 protein: CASSPGFGRTGELFF. The CDR3 region has the DNA TGTGCCAGCTCACCTGGCTTTGGGCGCACCGGGGAGCTGTTTTTT.

This clone was recorded once. V usage is TRBV2 and J usage is TRBJ2-5; 12 bases line up with TRBD1. J gave up 5 bases and V 6 bases, and 10 bases lay outside the gene matches. CDR1 and CDR2 from the germline V gene are SNHLY and FYNNEI. This CDR3 has 16 amino acids. CDR3 amino acids: CASRLQGQGARETQYF. The CDR3, as DNA: TGTGCCAGCAGACTCCAGGGACAGGGGGCGAGGGAGACCCAGTACTTC.

The J gene is TRBJ1-4, the V gene TRBV18; 7 nucleotides align to TRBD1. After removal of 3 bases from V and 7 bases from J, the junction contained 8 bases not matched to a gene. This CDR3 is 15 amino acids long. The germline CDR1 and CDR2 sequences are KGHSH and LQKENI. The DNA for the CDR3 is TGTGCCAGCTCACCCCCTGACAGGGACTCTGAAAAACTGTTTTTT. Translated: CASSPPDRDSEKLFF.

The chain recombines TRBV6-1 with TRBJ1-1; the match to TRBD1 covers 7 bases. V shed 5 bases and J 7 bases; nucleotides not matched to a gene: 7. The CDR3 covers 13 residues. Germline loops: CDR1 MNHNS, CDR2 SASEGT. The CDR3, as DNA: TGTGCCAGCAGTAGACAGGGCCCGGGTGAAGCTTTCTTT. Its translation: CASSRQGPGEAFF.